This is a list of T cell receptor beta chains from one sample in a study of T cell repertoires in cytomegalovirus infection. TCRdb recomputed calls from the reads with MiXCR, one row per CDR3 protein. Of some 700,000 distinct CDR3 sequences listed, approximately 40% are singletons. Sequencing was carried out using PBMCs. Source of these receptors: a human donor in good health (CMV status not recorded). Some clones in this sample may be carry-over from other donors' samples. Each CDR3 is given with its conserved first and last residue.

V: TRBV7-2; J: TRBJ1-6; CDR3: CASSLAWAGNSPLHF
V: TRBV19; J: TRBJ2-1; CDR3: CASNQWRADPLTNEQFF
V: TRBV10-3; J: TRBJ1-2; CDR3: CAIREGGQGYGYTF
V: TRBV7-2; J: TRBJ2-5; CDR3: CASSLGARLARQETQYF
V: TRBV5-6; J: TRBJ1-3; CDR3: CASSPQVPSYENTIYF
V: TRBV7-3; J: TRBJ2-2; CDR3: CASSPRGGPGELFF
V: TRBV19; J: TRBJ2-1; CDR3: CASSITSLVYNEQFF
V: TRBV12-5; J: TRBJ2-3; CDR3: CASGLSKWGTDTQYF
V: TRBV7-3; J: TRBJ2-1; CDR3: CASSGGSPYNEQFF
V: TRBV10-3; J: TRBJ2-2; CDR3: CAIRWTENTGELFF
V: TRBV6-8; J: TRBJ2-3; CDR3: CASSYRGQGSTDTQYF
V: TRBV6-5; J: TRBJ1-1; CDR3: CASSYRGGCFF
V: TRBV19; J: TRBJ2-4; CDR3: CASSLAGTSETIQYF
V: TRBV7-2; J: TRBJ1-3; CDR3: CAIQIDRGFSGNTIYF
V: TRBV28; J: TRBJ1-4; CDR3: CASSSPVVNEKLFF
V: TRBV7-3; J: TRBJ1-1; CDR3: CASSSGSGTEAFF
V: TRBV6-4; J: TRBJ1-6; CDR3: CASSDSGFGSPLHF
V: TRBV7-2; J: TRBJ2-1; CDR3: CASSFKRTTRHEQFF
V: TRBV11-3; J: TRBJ1-1; CDR3: CASSSQGQVLMNTEAFF
V: TRBV27; J: TRBJ1-2; CDR3: CASSLRGLSSGYGYTF
V: TRBV5-1; J: TRBJ1-2; CDR3: CASSTMTGGEGYTF
V: TRBV12-3/TRBV12-4; J: TRBJ1-2; CDR3: CASKGVTGGEDYGYTF
V: TRBV7-8; J: TRBJ2-1; CDR3: CASSLAGTGEHEQFF
V: TRBV7-9; J: TRBJ2-7; CDR3: CASSTGSYEQYF
V: TRBV4-2; J: TRBJ2-7; CDR3: CASSQELHGTVSSYEQYF
V: TRBV10-3; J: TRBJ2-2; CDR3: CAIKFGTGGTGELFF
V: TRBV7-9; J: TRBJ1-5; CDR3: CASSLEQGARGYSNQPQHF
V: TRBV7-9; J: TRBJ2-2; CDR3: CASSFRVQGTGELFF
V: TRBV7-6; J: TRBJ1-1; CDR3: CASSHKRADPDEAFF
V: TRBV11-3; J: TRBJ1-1; CDR3: CASSLNGRGTEAFF
V: TRBV20-1; J: TRBJ2-7; CDR3: CSAGGTNDEQYF
V: TRBV19; J: TRBJ1-2; CDR3: CASSSAVVSGYTF
V: TRBV19; J: TRBJ1-5; CDR3: CASGIYSNQPQHF
V: TRBV7-2; J: TRBJ1-5; CDR3: CASSEGPNHQPQHF
V: TRBV12-3/TRBV12-4; J: TRBJ2-1; CDR3: CASSPSGGPLNEHFF
V: TRBV7-4; J: TRBJ2-3; CDR3: CASSFSDSTDTQYF
V: TRBV7-8; J: TRBJ1-4; CDR3: CASSSLDREGEKLFF
V: TRBV28; J: TRBJ2-7; CDR3: CASSLWPQLAGPHEQYF
V: TRBV7-8; J: TRBJ1-6; CDR3: CASSQEGTVGNSPLHF
V: TRBV12-3/TRBV12-4; J: TRBJ1-5; CDR3: CASSSPGEAQHF
V: TRBV7-8; J: TRBJ1-3; CDR3: CASSSRWGWSSGNTIYF
V: TRBV9; J: TRBJ1-4; CDR3: CASSGEGPTGYEKLFF
V: TRBV28; J: TRBJ2-2; CDR3: CASRLANTGELFF
V: TRBV7-2; J: TRBJ2-5; CDR3: CASSSGRQETQYF
V: TRBV7-6; J: TRBJ1-3; CDR3: CASSPPRGRTGARNTIYF
V: TRBV7-2; J: TRBJ1-5; CDR3: CASSYWVGSNQPQHF
V: TRBV5-1; J: TRBJ2-2; CDR3: CASSRGLAGVKSGELFF